The T cell receptor (beta chain) described here comes from a study of cytomegalovirus exposure and HLA in healthy donors. The study, taken as a whole, reports: According to a later analysis, most TCR beta chains associated with CMV appeared HLA-restricted.

The germline V gene encodes CDR1 SGHTA and CDR2 FQGNSA. Trimming stripped 1 base from V and 5 bases from J, with 11 bases between. The CDR3 contains 14 residues. PCR was performed using 60 Vbeta and 13 Jbeta primers. TCRdb's copy holds only in-frame clones and misses some; the assay was immunoSEQ multiplex PCR. The sample holds 100,000 to 150,000 clones. Points on this clone: Its antigen is currently unknown.

The sequencing sample was made of PBMCs. This chain links TRBV7-2 with TRBJ2-5; D unresolved. The receptor comes from a man aged 25-40 years in good health and CMV-seronegative. CDR3 region: CASSLGSLRETQYF. The CDR3 DNA sequence: TGTGCCAGCAGCTTAGGTAGCCTGCGGGAGACCCAGTACTTC.